The rows below give T cell receptor beta chains drawn from one sample of a study of immune evolution from preneoplasia to lung adenocarcinoma. Generated by immunoSEQ multiplex PCR, the TCRdb table keeps only in-frame clones and is missing some. The table shows fewer than 8,500 clones, with around 85% occurring only once. The sequenced sample was FFPE minimally invasive lung adenocarcinoma tissue. The receptors derive from a person aged 45 to 69 with lung adenocarcinoma. The CDR3 runs from the conserved cysteine through the conserved F or W. A D gene is named only where the DNA matches it firmly. Part of the rows lack a size; the others show once, few, many or a class for expanded clones.

abundance	j_gene	d_gene	v_gene	CDR3aa	CDR3nt
NA	TRBJ2-6	NA	TRBV19	CASKGDSGANVLTF	TGTGCTAGTAAAGGGGACTCTGGGGCCAACGTCCTGACTTTC
NA	TRBJ1-5	NA	TRBV5-1	CASSPLTSNQPQHF	TGCGCCAGCAGCCCACTGACTAGCAATCAGCCCCAGCATTTT
NA	TRBJ1-1	NA	TRBV9	CASSVSGVGGTEAFF	TGTGCCAGCAGCGTATCAGGGGTTGGAGGTACTGAAGCTTTCTTT
NA	TRBJ2-7	NA	TRBV7-2	CASSLGWRGEQYF	TGTGCCAGCAGCTTAGGGTGGCGCGGCGAGCAGTACTTC
NA	TRBJ1-4	TRBD1	TRBV5-6	CASSLTGVNEKLFF	TGTGCCAGCAGCTTGACAGGGGTTAATGAAAAACTGTTTTTT
NA	TRBJ2-1	NA	TRBV21-1	CASSARCLSGSCNEQFF	TGTGCCAGCAGCGCAAGGTGCCTTAGCGGGAGTTGCAATGAGCAGTTCTTC
NA	TRBJ1-5	NA	TRBV9	CASSPTDTSNQPQHF	TGTGCCAGCAGCCCGACGGATACAAGCAATCAGCCCCAGCATTTT
once	TRBJ2-7	NA	TRBV7-9	CASSSRTAHYEQYF	TGTGCCAGCAGCTCACGGACAGCTCATTACGAGCAGTACTTC
few	TRBJ1-6	NA	TRBV28	CASTPPRGPLHF	TGTGCCAGCACCCCCCCGAGGGGACCCCTCCACTTT
NA	TRBJ1-1	TRBD1	TRBV4-1	CASSLTMTGVNTEAFF	TGCGCCAGCAGCCTTACCATGACAGGGGTGAACACTGAAGCTTTCTTT
once	TRBJ2-1	NA	TRBV11-1	CASSLRKLTGTEQFF	TGTGCCAGCAGCTTACGAAAATTGACAGGCACTGAGCAGTTCTTC
NA	TRBJ2-5	NA	TRBV19	CAAGQETQYF	TGTGCGGCAGGCCAAGAGACCCAGTACTTC
NA	TRBJ2-7	NA	TRBV6-1	CASTGTTPYEQYF	TGTGCCAGCACCGGGACCACCCCCTACGAGCAGTACTTC
NA	TRBJ2-3	TRBD2	TRBV7-8	CASSTLAGGFTDTQYF	TGTGCCAGCAGCACACTAGCGGGGGGATTCACAGATACGCAGTATTTT
NA	TRBJ2-7	NA	TRBV9	CASSVGGTNYYKQYF	TGTGCCAGCAGCGTAGGAGGGACAAATTACTACAAGCAGTACTTC
few	TRBJ1-2	NA	TRBV30	CAWSLRYGYTF	TGTGCCTGGAGTTTACGGTATGGCTACACCTTC
once	TRBJ1-5	NA	TRBV6-1	CASRAGLHNQPQHF	TGTGCCAGCAGAGCGGGACTCCACAATCAGCCCCAGCATTTT
NA	TRBJ2-2	TRBD1	TRBV5-1	CASRDREVGELFF	TGCGCCAGCCGGGACAGGGAGGTCGGGGAGCTGTTTTTT
NA	TRBJ1-5	NA	TRBV19	CASDSRQHNQPQHF	TGTGCCAGTGATTCCCGACAGCACAATCAGCCCCAGCATTTT